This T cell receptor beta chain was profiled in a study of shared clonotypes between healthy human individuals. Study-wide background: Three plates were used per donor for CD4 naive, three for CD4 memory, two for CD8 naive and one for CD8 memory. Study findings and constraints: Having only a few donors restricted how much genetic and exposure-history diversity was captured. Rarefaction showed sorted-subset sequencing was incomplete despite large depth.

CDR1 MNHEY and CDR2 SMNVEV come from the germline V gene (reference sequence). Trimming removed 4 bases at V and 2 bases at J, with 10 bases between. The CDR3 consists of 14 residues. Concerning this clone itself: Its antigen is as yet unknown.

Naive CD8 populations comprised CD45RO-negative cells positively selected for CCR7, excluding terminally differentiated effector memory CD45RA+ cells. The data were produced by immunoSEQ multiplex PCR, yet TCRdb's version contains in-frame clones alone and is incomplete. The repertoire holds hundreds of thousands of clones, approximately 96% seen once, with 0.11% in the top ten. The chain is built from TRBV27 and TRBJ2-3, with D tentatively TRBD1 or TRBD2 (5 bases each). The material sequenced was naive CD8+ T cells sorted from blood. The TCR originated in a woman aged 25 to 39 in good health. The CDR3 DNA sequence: TGTGCCAGCAGTTCCCCGGGACCCACAGATACGCAGTATTTT. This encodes CASSSPGPTDTQYF.